This T cell receptor (beta chain) was observed in a study of post-analysis software for immune sequencing data. The wider study: Disease courses included relapsing-remitting, secondary progressive and progressive-relapsing multiple sclerosis. Findings and limits, study-wide: Samples sharing a preparation batch grouped tightly together when assessed by F measure. Four to six TRBV segments, including TRBV5-6, TRBV5-1 and TRBV20-1, were more frequent in patients than controls. The study found significantly lower normalized Chao1 diversity in multiple sclerosis patients than in controls.

This CDR3 is built from 14 residues. V lost 3 bases and J lost 7; bases outside the gene matches: 3. Comment on this clonotype: What it binds is not known.

Unique-molecular-identifier-tagged TCR beta cDNA libraries were used. TCRdb called the PCR reads again in MiXCR, with one record for every CDR3 protein. Among fewer than 700,000 distinct CDR3 sequences listed, about 40% were seen once. This TCR came from a girl between 10 and 17 years old with multiple sclerosis. The source material was blood. This chain connects TRBV12-3 or TRBV12-4 to TRBJ1-4, with 9 bases aligning to TRBD1. CDR3 coding DNA: TGTGCCAGCAGTTTGGGACAGGGTAGTGAAAAACTGTTTTTT. Its translation: CASSLGQGSEKLFF.